Below, 28 T cell receptor beta chains from the same sample are listed, as sequenced in a study of T cell repertoires in cytomegalovirus infection. MiXCR was run by TCRdb on the reads, yielding one entry per CDR3 protein. The repertoire holds fewer than 200,000 distinct CDR3 sequences, with over 13% as singletons. Sequencing used PBMCs. The receptor source for this set is a human donor in good health (CMV status not recorded). Some clones in this sample may be carry-over from other donors' samples.

V is TRBV2 and J is TRBJ1-4; D gene uncertain. The germline V and J ends were trimmed by 1 base and 8 bases, with 5 bases remaining between them. This CDR3 is 12 amino acids long. In germline, CDR1 is SNHLY, CDR2 FYNNEI. CDR3 region: CASSEVREKLFF. DNA of the CDR3: TGTGCCAGCAGTGAAGTGCGGGAAAAACTGTTTTTT.

This clonotype was seen a few times. This chain links TRBV2 with TRBJ2-7; 13 nucleotides align to TRBD2. The length of the CDR3 is 15 residues. Looked up from germline, CDR1 is SNHLY and CDR2 is FYNNEI. V shed 7 bases and J 7 bases; nucleotides not matched to a gene: 10. The CDR3 bases are TGTGCCAGCACCTTGAGGACTAGCGGGGGTGGAGAGCAGTACTTC. Amino acid sequence: CASTLRTSGGGEQYF.

A few counts support this clonotype. The rearrangement joins TRBV5-4 to TRBJ2-2; 7 bases match TRBD1. Trimming cost V 4 bases and J 5 bases; bases outside gene matches: 11. This CDR3 is 16 amino acids long. Germline V gene lookup returns CDR1 SGHNT and CDR2 YYREEE (reference sequence). The CDR3 is CASSASTGERTGELFF. Here the CDR3 DNA reads TGTGCCAGCAGCGCCTCTACAGGGGAGAGGACCGGGGAGCTGTTTTTT.

The chain recombines TRBV19 with TRBJ2-2; a weak D match, TRBD2 (6 bases). The CDR3 runs 12 residues. Trimming cost V 6 bases and J 6 bases, with 8 bases left between them. Germline CDR1 is LNHDA and CDR2 is SQIVND (reference sequence). CDR3 DNA: TGTGCCAGTAGGGGGGGATCCGGGGAGCTGTTTTTT. This translates into CASRGGSGELFF.

This clonotype was seen at least ten times. The CDR3 loop reads CASREGLSNQPQHF. Written as DNA, the CDR3 is TGTGCCAGCAGAGAGGGGCTATCGAATCAGCCCCAGCATTTT. The rearrangement joins TRBV6-1 to TRBJ1-5; possible D gene TRBD1, 5 bases. Germline CDR1 reads MNHNS; CDR2 reads SASEGT. CDR3 size: 14 residues. V dropped 6 bases and J dropped 4 bases, with 13 bases sitting between them.

There are many counts of this clonotype. The V gene is TRBV27, the J gene TRBJ1-1, with a possible D match to TRBD1 (6 bases). Per the germline V gene, CDR1 is MNHEY and CDR2 is SMNVEV (reference sequence). The CDR3 has 15 residues. Trimming pared 10 bases from V and 2 bases from J, leaving 20 bases between. As DNA, the CDR3 is TGTGCCATCCGGGCCACCGGGACAACCAACACTGAAGCTTTCTTT. Its translation: CAIRATGTTNTEAFF.

The sample holds a few counts of this clonotype. CDR3 amino acids: CASRYRADQPQHF. The CDR3 region has the DNA TGTGCCAGCAGGTACAGGGCGGATCAGCCCCAGCATTTT. The chain joins TRBV5-5 to TRBJ1-5; D may be TRBD1 (6 bases). Trimming removed 5 bases at V and 5 bases at J, with 11 bases between. The CDR3 loop spans 13 amino acids. The germline gives CDR1 SGHKS, CDR2 YYEKEE (reference sequence).

This clonotype was counted many times. The CDR3 loop is CASSQMGQGIYEQYF. In DNA form, the CDR3 reads TGTGCCAGCAGTCAGATGGGACAGGGCATCTACGAGCAGTACTTC. This chain uses TRBV6-6 with TRBJ2-7; 9 bases are shared with TRBD1. Germline trimming cut 5 bases from V and 3 bases from J; bases unmatched to any gene: 8. This CDR3 has 15 amino acids. Germline V lookup: CDR1 MNHNY, CDR2 SVGAGI (reference sequence).

This chain connects TRBV20-1 to TRBJ2-2; the match to TRBD1 covers 7 bases. Trimming at V came to 5 bases and at J to 5 bases, leaving 14 bases not matched to a gene. The CDR3 runs 16 residues. The germline gives CDR1 DFQATT, CDR2 SNEGSKA (reference sequence). The CDR3 DNA is TGCAGTGCTTTCATTCCGAACAGGGGAACGACCGGGGAGCTGTTTTTT. Amino acid sequence: CSAFIPNRGTTGELFF.

This clonotype turned up a few times. The V gene is TRBV7-9, the J gene TRBJ1-5; possible D gene TRBD1, 5 bases. The ends were cut back, 5 bases at V and 3 bases at J, with 11 bases in the middle. The CDR3 loop spans 14 amino acids. The germline CDR1 and CDR2 sequences are SEHNR and FQNEAQ (reference sequence). CDR3 DNA: TGTGCCAGCAGCGCTACAGGAAACAATCAGCCCCAGCATTTT. Translation: CASSATGNNQPQHF.

This clonotype came up many times. V and J are TRBV12-3 or TRBV12-4 and TRBJ2-7; 11 nucleotides match TRBD2. The CDR3 runs 15 residues. V gave up 5 bases and J gave up 2 bases; unmatched junction bases: 5. CDR3 amino acids: CASSHRLAGTYEQYF. The CDR3 nucleotides are TGTGCCAGCAGTCACCGACTAGCGGGGACCTACGAGCAGTACTTC.

This clonotype has at least ten counts. The chain recombines TRBV7-2 with TRBJ1-6; D is uncertain. The V end was cut by 5 bases, the J end by 9 bases, with 23 bases between. This CDR3 has 17 residues. The germline V gene has CDR1 SGHTA and CDR2 FQGNSA. The CDR3 sequence: CASSPLPTGLLFSPLHF. CDR3 nucleotide sequence: TGTGCCAGCAGCCCCCTTCCGACGGGTTTATTATTTTCACCCCTCCACTTT.

The genes are TRBV29-1 and TRBJ2-1; D ambiguous. The CDR3 has 14 amino acids. Trimming pared 4 bases from V and 4 bases from J, leaving 14 bases between. Germline V gene lookup returns CDR1 SQVTM and CDR2 ANQGSEA. This CDR3 reads CSVVREVNYNEQFF. CDR3 sequence (DNA): TGCAGCGTTGTCCGCGAGGTCAATTACAATGAGCAGTTCTTC.

The CDR3 is CASRFVGYEGYTF. In nucleotides, the CDR3 is TGTGCCAGCAGGTTCGTGGGATATGAGGGCTACACCTTC. The V gene is TRBV28, the J gene TRBJ1-2; no clear D. Germline V gene sequence: CDR1 MDHEN, CDR2 SYDVKM. The V gene lost 6 bases and the J gene lost 8 bases, with 16 bases spanning the gap. There are 13 residues in the CDR3.

This sequence joins TRBV28 and TRBJ1-5; 7 positions agree with TRBD1. Germline V CDR1 and CDR2: MDHEN, SYDVKM. With V trimmed by 3 bases and J by 1 base, 3 bases remained unmatched. There are 15 residues in the CDR3. This CDR3 reads CASSFTTGSNQPQHF. The CDR3, as DNA: TGTGCCAGCAGTTTCACGACAGGGAGCAATCAGCCCCAGCATTTT.

This clonotype was seen more than once but under ten times. V is TRBV6-5 and J is TRBJ2-2; 8 positions agree with TRBD2. The CDR3 is 15 residues long. Germline CDR1 MNHEY, CDR2 SVGAGI. The junction had 5 bases not matched to a gene; V was cut back by 4 bases and J by 4 bases. The CDR3 is CASSFGGGATGELFF. The CDR3, as DNA: TGTGCCAGCAGTTTCGGGGGGGGGGCCACCGGGGAGCTGTTTTTT.

The chain has TRBV20-1 and TRBJ1-2; D call uncertain. Trimming removed 5 bases from V and 3 bases from J, with 4 bases in between. Germline V gene sequence: CDR1 DFQATT, CDR2 SNEGSKA (reference sequence). This CDR3 region has 10 residues. The CDR3 coding sequence is TGCAGTGCTCTATACTATGGCTACACCTTC. Translated: CSALYYGYTF.

This clonotype showed up many times. This chain links TRBV7-9 with TRBJ1-1; tentative D call: TRBD1 (6 bases). Per the germline V gene, CDR1 is SEHNR and CDR2 is FQNEAQ (reference sequence). The CDR3 has 16 residues. The V gene lost 1 base and the J gene lost 5 bases, with 17 bases spanning the gap. The CDR3 DNA is TGTGCCAGCAGCTTAGATAGGGGGGTAGCAAGAACTGAAGCTTTCTTT. This codes for CASSLDRGVARTEAFF.

In its sample, this clonotype was seen many times. The gene calls are TRBV6-2 or TRBV6-3 and TRBJ1-6; 9 bases are shared with TRBD1. Trimming took 8 bases from V and 9 from J; bases not matched to a gene: 2. In germline, CDR1 is MNHEY, CDR2 SVGEGT. CDR3 length: 12 residues. The CDR3: CASGQGTSPLHF. Here the CDR3 DNA reads TGTGCCAGCGGACAGGGGACTTCACCCCTCCACTTT.

This clonotype has a handful of counts. The chain carries TRBV19 and TRBJ2-3, with TRBD2 as a possible D gene (5 bases). The length of the CDR3 is 12 residues. V was pared by 6 bases and J by 2 bases, with 6 bases between. The germline CDR1 and CDR2 sequences are LNHDA and SQIVND (reference sequence). The DNA for the CDR3 is TGTGCCAGTAGCGGGGACACAGATACGCAGTATTTT. It specifies CASSGDTDTQYF.

This clonotype was counted many times. The chain links TRBV7-2 to TRBJ1-1; 8 positions agree with TRBD1. Germline values: CDR1 SGHTA, CDR2 FQGNSA. With V trimmed by 7 bases and J by 2 bases, 6 bases remained unmatched. The CDR3 runs to 14 residues. The CDR3 nucleotides are TGTGCCAGCACCCAGGACAGGGCTAACACTGAAGCTTTCTTT. It specifies CASTQDRANTEAFF.

There are a few counts of this clonotype. The genes are TRBV6-2 or TRBV6-3 and TRBJ2-5, with TRBD1 identical over 9 bases. This CDR3 region has 15 residues. Trimming removed 5 bases from V and 4 bases from J; junction bases left unmatched: 8. Germline V gene sequence: CDR1 MNHEY, CDR2 SVGEGT. The CDR3, as DNA: TGTGCCAGCAGTCAGTGGGACAGGGAAGGAGAGACCCAGTACTTC. Amino acids: CASSQWDREGETQYF.

Regarding this clonotype: A much larger clone differs from this one at a single base, so this may be a read error. The chain combines TRBV7-6 with TRBJ2-3; no reliable D call. Germline values: CDR1 SGHVS, CDR2 FNYEAQ. The ends were cut back, 0 bases at V and 0 bases at J, with 10 bases in the middle. The CDR3 contains 16 residues. The CDR3 sequence: CASSLASRSSTDTQYF. The CDR3 nucleotides read TGTGCCAGCAGCTTAGCGAGCCGATCTAGCACAGATACGCAGTATTTT.

This clonotype has a count of ten or more. J is TRBJ2-7 and V is TRBV7-8; D not resolved. This CDR3 comprises 14 residues. Trimming took off 2 bases at V and 6 bases at J, with 14 bases between the two ends. Germline V gene lookup returns CDR1 SGHVS and CDR2 FQNEAQ. This chain's CDR3 is CASSLHPQSSEQYF. The CDR3 region has the DNA TGTGCCAGCAGCTTACACCCGCAGAGTTCCGAGCAGTACTTC.

The rearrangement links TRBV14 to TRBJ1-1; a weak D match, TRBD1 (6 bases). Germline V gene data show CDR1 as SGHDN and CDR2 as FVKESK. V was pared by 2 bases and J by 0 bases, with 7 bases between. The CDR3 length is 14 residues. CDR3 in amino acids: CASSQRTVNTEAFF. CDR3 bases: TGTGCCAGCAGCCAAAGGACAGTGAACACTGAAGCTTTCTTT.

This chain joins TRBV28 and TRBJ2-1; 7 nucleotides agree with TRBD1. CDR3 length: 14 amino acids. The germline V gene encodes CDR1 MDHEN and CDR2 SYDVKM. With V trimmed by 6 bases and J by 7 bases, 9 bases remained unmatched. CDR3 in amino acids: CASRSGQLFNEQFF. In nucleotides, the CDR3 is TGTGCCAGCAGATCGGGACAGCTCTTTAATGAGCAGTTCTTC.

The CDR3 DNA reads as TGCAGCGTTGAAGTTTTCACGGGGGAAACGCAGTATTTT. Translated, it gives CSVEVFTGETQYF. V gene TRBV29-1 combines with J gene TRBJ2-3; D perhaps matches TRBD2 (6 bases). This CDR3 has 13 residues. Germline loops: CDR1 SQVTM, CDR2 ANQGSEA. The V end was cut by 1 base, the J end by 9 bases, with 14 bases between.

This clonotype was seen a few times. The chain has TRBV14 and TRBJ2-2, with D possibly being TRBD1 (6 bases). V was trimmed by 4 bases and J by 0 bases, leaving 9 bases between them. The CDR3 has 15 amino acids. Germline loops: CDR1 SGHDN, CDR2 FVKESK. This chain's CDR3 is CASSPQGSNTGELFF. In DNA, the CDR3 is TGTGCCAGCAGCCCACAGGGCTCGAACACCGGGGAGCTGTTTTTT. The full variable domain, its missing parts supplied by reference TRBV14 and TRBJ2-2, is EAGVTQFPSHSVIEKGQTVTLRCDPISGHDNLYWYRRVMGKEIKFLLHFVKESKQDESGMPNNRFLAERTGGTYSTLKVQPAELEDSGVYFCASSPQGSNTGELFFGEGSRLTVL.